The 21 T cell receptor beta chains below come from one sample, sequenced in a study of cytomegalovirus exposure and HLA in healthy donors. The PCR employed 60 Vbeta primers together with 13 Jbeta primers. Clones were sequenced by immunoSEQ multiplex PCR, and TCRdb holds only the in-frame ones, with some missing. Among roughly 150,000 clones listed, 65% to 85% were seen once. Input material: PBMCs. The receptors originated from a middle-aged woman in good health and CMV-seropositive.

The chain couples TRBV5-4 to TRBJ2-2; D is perhaps TRBD1 (6 bases). This CDR3 region has 17 residues. Trimming cost V 0 bases and J 6 bases, with 18 bases left between them. Per the germline V gene, CDR1 is SGHNT and CDR2 is YYREEE (reference sequence). In nucleotides, the CDR3 is TGTGCCAGCAGCTTGGGGACTGGTCCAGGGGCCTCCGGGGAGCTGTTTTTT. Protein sequence: CASSLGTGPGASGELFF.

This clone was seen just once. The gene calls are TRBV19 and TRBJ2-2; possibly TRBD2 for D (6 bases). From germline, CDR1 is LNHDA and CDR2 SQIVND (reference sequence). The CDR3 loop spans 15 amino acids. The V end was cut by 3 bases, the J end by 4 bases, with 12 bases between. CDR3 DNA: TGTGCCAGTAGTATTGGAGGGATGGCCACCGGGGAGCTGTTTTTT. Protein sequence: CASSIGGMATGELFF.

This clone was seen more than once but under ten times. The V and J genes are TRBV18 and TRBJ1-1, with 9 bases that match TRBD1. The CDR3 covers 23 residues. CDR1 is KGHSH, CDR2 LQKENI, per germline. V lost 2 bases and J lost 0; bases outside the gene matches: 25. CDR3 coding DNA: TGTGCCAGCTCACCATCCGTACGGGACAGGGTGCAAGGGGGGGGAGCAATGAACACTGAAGCTTTCTTT. Amino acids: CASSPSVRDRVQGGGAMNTEAFF.

The V gene is TRBV19, the J gene TRBJ2-7, with D possibly TRBD2 on 5 matching bases. The CDR3 covers 14 residues. Trimming pared 2 bases from V and 2 bases from J, leaving 10 bases between. From germline, CDR1 is LNHDA and CDR2 SQIVND (reference sequence). The CDR3 region has the DNA TGTGCCAGTAGTATATTGATCGGGGCCTACGAGCAGTACTTC. Residues: CASSILIGAYEQYF.

The chain has TRBV9 and TRBJ2-5, with 9 bases that match TRBD2. The CDR3 totals 18 residues. Germline assignment: CDR1 SGDLS and CDR2 YYNGEE. J gave up 3 bases and V 0 bases, and 12 bases lay outside the gene matches. The CDR3 DNA reads TGTGCCAGCAGCGTAGGTATTGGTGGGAGACTAGCGGAAGAGACCCAGTACTTC. As protein: CASSVGIGGRLAEETQYF.

This clone has a single count. This same CDR3 is encoded by further DNA sequences in the sample. The CDR3 DNA reads TGTGCCAGCAGCTTGGGTAGCGGGAGGGCCAATGAGCAGTTCTTC. Protein product: CASSLGSGRANEQFF. The V call is TRBV11-2, the J call TRBJ2-1; 11 bases are shared with TRBD2. The V segment lost 3 bases and the J segment 6 bases; nucleotides outside the gene matches: 4. There are 15 residues in the CDR3. Germline V gives CDR1 SGHAT, CDR2 FQNNGV.

This sequence joins TRBV19 and TRBJ2-3, with 8 positions matching TRBD2. The V segment lost 7 bases and the J segment 2 bases; nucleotides outside the gene matches: 5. Germline CDR1 is LNHDA and CDR2 is SQIVND (reference sequence). The CDR3 spans 14 residues. The CDR3 DNA is TGTGCCAGTACCCCGGGAGGGATCACAGATACGCAGTATTTT. Translated: CASTPGGITDTQYF.

The CDR3 coding sequence is TGTGCCAGCAGTTACGACAGCTCCTACGAGCAGTACTTC. It encodes CASSYDSSYEQYF. The gene calls are TRBV6-5 and TRBJ2-7; TRBD1 might be the D (5 bases). The CDR3 is 13 residues long. Germline V gene sequence: CDR1 MNHEY, CDR2 SVGAGI. Trimming pared 2 bases from V and 0 bases from J, leaving 5 bases between.

The chain recombines TRBV7-9 with TRBJ2-7; 7 nucleotides agree with TRBD2. The CDR3 is 15 residues long. V was pared by 5 bases and J by 2 bases, with 9 bases of the junction left unmatched. Germline V gene lookup returns CDR1 SEHNR and CDR2 FQNEAQ (reference sequence). In nucleotides, the CDR3 is TGTGCCAGCAGCGTTACTAGCGTAAACCCCTACGAGCAGTACTTC. Translated, it gives CASSVTSVNPYEQYF.

V and J are TRBV2 and TRBJ2-7; 7 bases align to TRBD2. V lost 6 bases to trimming and J lost 2 bases; unmatched junction nucleotides: 4. CDR3 length equals 13 residues. Germline loops: CDR1 SNHLY, CDR2 FYNNEI. CDR3 amino acids: CASRDGGTYEQYF. CDR3 DNA: TGTGCCAGCAGGGACGGGGGGACCTACGAGCAGTACTTC.

In DNA form, the CDR3 reads TGTGCCAGCAGCCTGTACGGGGAGCTGTTTTTT. This encodes CASSLYGELFF. The chain links TRBV27 to TRBJ2-2; D is uncertain. V was shortened by 6 bases and J by 7 bases, with 6 bases between the two germline ends. Germline V gene data show CDR1 as MNHEY and CDR2 as SMNVEV (reference sequence). This CDR3 has 11 residues.

This chain uses TRBV7-2 with TRBJ1-4; no definite D call. In germline, CDR1 is SGHTA, CDR2 FQGNSA. The CDR3 covers 14 residues. V was trimmed by 6 bases and J by 2 bases, leaving 10 bases between them. The CDR3: CASSPGSTNEKLFF. The CDR3 bases are TGTGCCAGCAGTCCAGGTTCTACTAATGAAAAACTGTTTTTT. Full variable domain (missing parts from reference TRBV7-2 and TRBJ1-4): GAGVSQSPSNKVTEKGKDVELRCDPISGHTALYWYRQSLGQGLEFLIYFQGNSAPDKSGLPSDRFSAERTGGSVSTLTIQRTQQEDSAVYLCASSPGSTNEKLFFGSGTQLSVL.

The chain recombines TRBV10-3 with TRBJ1-1; TRBD1 matches at 11 bases. CDR1 is ENHRY, CDR2 SYGVKD, per germline. The CDR3 runs to 15 residues. V lost 6 bases and J lost 2; bases outside the gene matches: 5. The CDR3 protein is CAIRRGTGGNTEAFF. The CDR3 DNA sequence: TGTGCCATCAGGCGCGGGACAGGGGGAAACACTGAAGCTTTCTTT.

The CDR3 loop reads CASSVEGGNTEAFF. The CDR3 DNA reads as TGTGCCAGCAGTGTTGAGGGCGGGAACACTGAAGCTTTCTTT. This chain joins TRBV6-1 and TRBJ1-1, with unresolved D. The germline CDR1 and CDR2 sequences are MNHNS and SASEGT. The CDR3 consists of 14 residues. V lost 4 bases and J 1 base, leaving 10 bases between the germline ends.

This chain uses TRBV29-1 with TRBJ2-7, with 7 bases lining up with TRBD1. V shed 3 bases and J 0 bases; nucleotides not matched to a gene: 2. The CDR3 length is 13 residues. Germline values: CDR1 SQVTM, CDR2 ANQGSEA. The CDR3 bases are TGCAGCGTTGAGGGGGACAGCTCCTACGAGCAGTACTTC. Residues: CSVEGDSSYEQYF.

The genes are TRBV4-2 and TRBJ1-3; 7 bases are a match to TRBD1. The V gene end was trimmed by 6 bases and the J gene end by 0 bases; junction bases not matched to a gene: 20. Germline assignment: CDR1 LGHNA and CDR2 YNFKEQ. The CDR3 spans 20 residues. DNA of the CDR3: TGTGCCAGCAGTCTAACCTGGGACAGCGCTACCGATCACTCTGGAAACACCATATATTTT. Encoded protein: CASSLTWDSATDHSGNTIYF.

This chain joins TRBV6-5 and TRBJ1-1; D is unclear. Germline CDR1 reads MNHEY; CDR2 reads SVGAGI. V dropped 4 bases and J dropped 1 base, with 7 bases sitting between them. The CDR3 is 13 residues long. This CDR3 is CASSWAGNTEAFF. DNA for the CDR3: TGTGCCAGCAGTTGGGCCGGGAACACTGAAGCTTTCTTT.

CDR3 sequence (DNA): TGTGCCAGCAGCTTGGCCCCCAGCGGGGCCACAGATACGCAGTATTTT. Translating gives CASSLAPSGATDTQYF. The chain couples TRBV7-2 to TRBJ2-3; 7 bases are a match to TRBD2. V trimming: 3 bases; J trimming: 2 bases; junction bases outside the gene matches: 8. The germline V gene has CDR1 SGHTA and CDR2 FQGNSA. The CDR3 consists of 16 residues.

The V gene is TRBV11-2, the J gene TRBJ1-4; D call uncertain. Germline V gives CDR1 SGHAT, CDR2 FQNNGV. The CDR3 has 12 amino acids. Trimming pared 4 bases from V and 4 bases from J, leaving 4 bases between. CDR3 bases: TGTGCCAGCAGCTCTTTTAATGAAAAACTGTTTTTT. Its protein product is CASSSFNEKLFF.

This chain uses TRBV10-1 with TRBJ2-1, with D tentatively TRBD1 (7 bases). CDR1 is WNHNN, CDR2 SYGVQD, per germline (reference sequence). V was clipped by 4 bases and J by 7 bases, with 11 bases between them. This CDR3 has 13 residues. CDR3 residues: CASSASGGNEQFF. For the CDR3, the DNA is TGCGCCAGCAGTGCCTCAGGGGGGAATGAGCAGTTCTTC.

This clone was seen more than once but under ten times. This sequence joins TRBV9 and TRBJ2-3; possibly TRBD1 for D (6 bases). With 3 bases removed from V and 4 bases from J, the gap between germline ends came to 15 bases. The germline gives CDR1 SGDLS, CDR2 YYNGEE. The CDR3 has 15 residues. CDR3 in DNA: TGTGCCAGCAGCGCCCGGACAGCTCCTTCAGATACGCAGTATTTT. Protein sequence: CASSARTAPSDTQYF. The full variable domain, its missing parts supplied by reference TRBV9 and TRBJ2-3, is DSGVTQTPKHLITATGQRVTLRCSPRSGDLSVYWYQQSLDQGLQFLIQYYNGEERAKGNILERFSAQQFPDLHSELNLSSLELGDSALYFCASSARTAPSDTQYFGPGTRLTVL.